The rows below give T cell receptor beta chains drawn from one sample of a study of cytomegalovirus exposure and HLA in healthy donors. This table comes from immunoSEQ multiplex PCR, and its TCRdb copy is limited to in-frame clones, with some not included. The sample lists 150,000 or so clones; about four fifths were seen once. What was sequenced was PBMCs. These TCRs come from a woman aged 18-35 years in good health and CMV-seropositive. Both conserved end residues are part of each CDR3. The order of the fields is D gene, V gene, clone size, J gene, CDR3 protein, CDR3 DNA. The D gene is left open where the match is weak. Only some rows state a clone size, as once, few, many or a class for expanded clones.

d_gene: TRBD2
v_gene: TRBV6-1
abundance: .
j_gene: TRBJ2-1
CDR3aa: CASSDPLAGSYNEQFF
CDR3nt: TGTGCCAGCAGTGACCCACTAGCGGGCTCCTACAATGAGCAGTTCTTC

d_gene: .
v_gene: TRBV13
abundance: .
j_gene: TRBJ1-5
CDR3aa: CASSAGSNQPQHF
CDR3nt: TGTGCCAGCAGCGCCGGGAGCAATCAGCCCCAGCATTTT

d_gene: .
v_gene: TRBV25-1
abundance: once
j_gene: TRBJ1-2
CDR3aa: CASSGMRDIPLGYTF
CDR3nt: TGTGCCAGCAGTGGTATGAGGGACATACCTCTTGGCTACACCTTC

d_gene: .
v_gene: TRBV15
abundance: .
j_gene: TRBJ2-7
CDR3aa: CATSRDGDEQYF
CDR3nt: TGTGCCACCAGCAGGGACGGGGACGAGCAGTACTTC

d_gene: .
v_gene: TRBV5-1
abundance: .
j_gene: TRBJ1-2
CDR3aa: CASGAEVDGYTF
CDR3nt: TGCGCCAGCGGCGCCGAGGTGGATGGCTACACCTTC

d_gene: .
v_gene: TRBV21-1
abundance: few
j_gene: TRBJ2-7
CDR3aa: CASSKSSSGRTPTYEQYF
CDR3nt: TGTGCCAGCAGCAAATCTTCGTCAGGGCGTACCCCCACCTACGAGCAGTACTTC

d_gene: .
v_gene: TRBV28
abundance: .
j_gene: TRBJ1-1
CDR3aa: CASTPRRDSLYNTEAFF
CDR3nt: TGTGCCAGCACTCCCCGCAGGGATTCCCTTTATAACACTGAAGCTTTCTTT

d_gene: .
v_gene: TRBV6-5
abundance: .
j_gene: TRBJ2-1
CDR3aa: CASSLDRAYNEQFF
CDR3nt: TGTGCCAGCAGTCTCGACCGGGCCTACAATGAGCAGTTCTTC

d_gene: .
v_gene: TRBV18
abundance: .
j_gene: TRBJ2-7
CDR3aa: CASSGEQGGIYEQYF
CDR3nt: TGTGCCAGCTCAGGGGAACAGGGGGGGATCTACGAGCAGTACTTC

d_gene: TRBD2
v_gene: TRBV5-6
abundance: .
j_gene: TRBJ2-5
CDR3aa: CASSHGTSGAQETQYF
CDR3nt: TGTGCCAGCAGCCATGGGACTAGCGGGGCCCAAGAGACCCAGTACTTC

d_gene: .
v_gene: TRBV5-1
abundance: .
j_gene: TRBJ2-7
CDR3aa: CASSLAGGQGDEQYF
CDR3nt: TGCGCCAGCAGCTTGGCCGGGGGGCAGGGTGACGAGCAGTACTTC

d_gene: TRBD1
v_gene: TRBV6-5
abundance: .
j_gene: TRBJ1-6
CDR3aa: CASSRQGGNSPLHF
CDR3nt: TGTGCCAGCAGCCGACAGGGAGGTAACTCACCCCTCCACTTT

d_gene: .
v_gene: TRBV5-6
abundance: .
j_gene: TRBJ2-2
CDR3aa: CASSPLLFNTGELFF
CDR3nt: TGTGCCAGCAGCCCCCTCCTGTTCAACACCGGGGAGCTGTTTTTT

d_gene: TRBD2
v_gene: TRBV11-2
abundance: .
j_gene: TRBJ2-7
CDR3aa: CASSPLAGPAEQYF
CDR3nt: TGTGCCAGCAGCCCGCTAGCGGGGCCCGCCGAGCAGTACTTC

d_gene: .
v_gene: TRBV2
abundance: .
j_gene: TRBJ1-6
CDR3aa: CASTEQGSGSPLHF
CDR3nt: TGTGCCAGTACCGAACAGGGAAGTGGTTCACCCCTCCACTTT

d_gene: .
v_gene: TRBV13
abundance: .
j_gene: TRBJ2-7
CDR3aa: CASSLSDNSYEQYF
CDR3nt: TGTGCCAGCAGCTTATCGGACAACTCCTACGAGCAGTACTTC

d_gene: TRBD1
v_gene: TRBV9
abundance: .
j_gene: TRBJ1-6
CDR3aa: CASSALGQGGSPLHF
CDR3nt: TGTGCCAGCAGCGCCCTCGGACAGGGAGGTTCACCCCTCCACTTT

d_gene: .
v_gene: TRBV4-1
abundance: .
j_gene: TRBJ2-7
CDR3aa: CASSQEVQSYEQYF
CDR3nt: TGCGCCAGCAGCCAAGAAGTACAGAGCTACGAGCAGTACTTC

d_gene: TRBD1
v_gene: TRBV2
abundance: .
j_gene: TRBJ1-2
CDR3aa: CASRTQTGGFGYTF
CDR3nt: TGTGCCAGCAGAACTCAGACAGGGGGCTTTGGCTACACCTTC

d_gene: TRBD1
v_gene: TRBV5-8
abundance: .
j_gene: TRBJ2-1
CDR3aa: CASSRGQGIYNEQFF
CDR3nt: TGTGCCAGCAGCCGCGGACAGGGGATATACAATGAGCAGTTCTTC

d_gene: TRBD1
v_gene: TRBV5-4
abundance: .
j_gene: TRBJ1-2
CDR3aa: CASSSWGQGAWGYTF
CDR3nt: TGTGCCAGCAGCTCCTGGGGTCAGGGGGCGTGGGGCTACACCTTC

d_gene: TRBD2
v_gene: TRBV6-6
abundance: once
j_gene: TRBJ2-3
CDR3aa: CASSFGGPGGTDTQYF
CDR3nt: TGTGCCAGCAGTTTCGGTGGACCCGGGGGGACGGATACGCAGTATTTT

d_gene: TRBD2
v_gene: TRBV11-2
abundance: .
j_gene: TRBJ2-1
CDR3aa: CASSPPGLAGGKQFF
CDR3nt: TGTGCCAGCAGCCCCCCGGGACTAGCGGGGGGGAAGCAGTTCTTC

d_gene: TRBD1
v_gene: TRBV6-5
abundance: .
j_gene: TRBJ1-5
CDR3aa: CASSSGQDSNQPQHF
CDR3nt: TGTGCCAGCAGTTCGGGACAGGATAGCAATCAGCCCCAGCATTTT